This passage covers 3 T cell receptor beta chains from one sample sequenced in a study of blood T cell repertoires in COVID-19. Profiled with immunoSEQ multiplex PCR; TCRdb holds only in-frame clones, not every one. This sample has fewer than 250,000 clones, with 80% to 90% found just once. The material sequenced was PBMCs or T cells enriched from blood (not recorded which). Receptors originate from a woman aged 18-35 years who had recovered from COVID-19.

The chain uses TRBV28 and TRBJ2-7, with D unresolved. V was pared by 2 bases and J by 2 bases, with 7 bases between. Germline CDR1 reads MDHEN; CDR2 reads SYDVKM. The CDR3 is 13 residues long. CDR3 DNA sequence: TGTGCCAGCAGTTTAGTAGCCGCCTACGAGCAGTACTTC. Translating gives CASSLVAAYEQYF.

This clone appeared a single time. The J gene is TRBJ2-3, the V gene TRBV9; tentatively, D is TRBD2 (5 bases). V was clipped by 0 bases and J by 0 bases, with 11 bases between them. Per germline, CDR1 SGDLS and CDR2 YYNGEE. This CDR3 region has 16 residues. Here the CDR3 DNA reads TGTGCCAGCAGCGTAGGTTTTAGCGAAAGCACAGATACGCAGTATTTT. This encodes CASSVGFSESTDTQYF. The full variable domain, its missing parts supplied by reference TRBV9 and TRBJ2-3, is DSGVTQTPKHLITATGQRVTLRCSPRSGDLSVYWYQQSLDQGLQFLIQYYNGEERAKGNILERFSAQQFPDLHSELNLSSLELGDSALYFCASSVGFSESTDTQYFGPGTRLTVL.

This chain joins TRBV7-9 and TRBJ1-2; 7 nucleotides align to TRBD1. J was trimmed by 0 bases and V by 4 bases; bases with no gene match: 5. CDR1 and CDR2 from the germline V gene are SEHNR and FQNEAQ (reference sequence). The CDR3 totals 15 residues. The CDR3 DNA reads as TGTGCCAGCAGCTACGGACAGGCTACTAACTATGGCTACACCTTC. It specifies CASSYGQATNYGYTF.